These T cell receptor beta chains were read from a single sample in a study of early T cells in non-severe SARS-CoV-2 infection. TCRdb recomputed calls from the 5' RACE reads with MiXCR, one row per CDR3 protein. The data hold tens of thousands of distinct CDR3 sequences, with around 12% observed a single time. The sequenced material came from whole blood. These receptors were collected from an adult who was a healthcare worker with PCR-confirmed SARS-CoV-2 infection or an uninfected control (not recorded which). The conserved cysteine and the conserved F or W are not part of the CDR3 here. A clone size is listed for some rows: how often the clone was seen (once, few, many), or a class if it is expanded.

j_call v_call clone_size cdr3_aa
TRBJ2-5 TRBV28 few ASSSTGASKETQY
TRBJ2-1 TRBV7-2 . ASSSRTDYNEQF
TRBJ1-1 TRBV5-6 many ASSTTPGQSGRAF
TRBJ2-5 TRBV29-1 few SVEGRPQETQY
TRBJ1-1 TRBV5-1 . ASSSNAQGSMGTEAF
TRBJ2-3 TRBV4-3 . ASSVTGADTQY
TRBJ2-5 TRBV6-5 . ASSYAGGTETQY
TRBJ2-7 TRBV5-1 few ASRAGQGNEQY
TRBJ2-7 TRBV5-1 few ASSPTGASSYEQY
TRBJ2-7 TRBV29-1 many SVDGGNRFEQY
TRBJ2-5 TRBV20-1 . SAREPGLGQETQY
TRBJ2-2 TRBV2 . ASRPTGAYTGELF
TRBJ1-6 TRBV9 many ASSVAPTENSPLH
TRBJ2-5 TRBV20-1 . SAGTKETQY
TRBJ1-4 TRBV10-1 many ASSPGGVGEKLF
TRBJ2-6 TRBV3-1 many ASSRGSNGANVLT
TRBJ1-2 TRBV6-5 many ASSLTGDVYGYT
TRBJ2-2 TRBV7-2 many ASSLYTGELF
TRBJ2-5 TRBV10-3 . AIMAGVGETQY
TRBJ2-1 TRBV12-3/TRBV12-4 many ASSPGQGRNEQF
TRBJ1-1 TRBV6-6 many ASSRLNTEAF
TRBJ2-5 TRBV6-2/TRBV6-3 few ASSYRLAGEETQY